This T cell receptor (beta chain) was retrieved from a study of T cell clonality in common variable immunodeficiency. Equal genomic DNA amounts from CVID and control samples were sequenced. This table comes from immunoSEQ multiplex PCR, and its TCRdb copy is limited to in-frame clones, with some not included. The sample was found to contain roughly 34,000 clones, and every one recurs. Reduced serum IgG, IgA and/or IgM plus specific antibody deficiency defined CVID. Replacement immunoglobulin had been given to every CVID subject for at least one year. No CVID subject was ill or on immunomodulatory drugs when sampled. The trim removed 2 bases at V and 8 bases at J, leaving 4 bases unmatched. Germline CDR1 is SGHTA and CDR2 is FQGTGA. CDR3 size: 14 residues. This clone was recorded many times. Its antigen remains unknown. The read stops 3 residues short of the end of the CDR3; the missing end is completed from the germline J gene.

General study findings and limits: Reportedly, TCR beta sequences from common variable immunodeficiency showed fewer deletions and N-nucleotide insertions.

The sample was peripheral blood mononuclear cells. This clonotype was obtained from a human donor with common variable immunodeficiency. The chain employs TRBV7-3 and TRBJ2-1, with 9 bases identical to TRBD2. The CDR3 spells CASSLLAGFDEQFF. CDR3 DNA, as far as it was read: TGTGCCAGCAGCTTACTAGCGGGATTCGATGAG. Full variable domain (rest looked up from reference TRBV7-3 and TRBJ2-1): GAGVSQTPSNKVTEKGKYVELRCDPISGHTALYWYRQSLGQGPEFLIYFQGTGAADDSGLPNDRFFAVRPEGSVSTLKIQRTERGDSAVYLCASSLLAGFDEQFFGPGTRLTVL.